The T cell receptor (beta chain) described here comes from a study of blood T cells in healthy people across ages. As regards this clonotype: Its cognate antigen is unknown.

Study conclusions and caveats: Estimated diversity that came from one million T cells was considered an underestimate.

Germline V gene sequence: CDR1 DFQATT, CDR2 SNEGSKA (reference sequence). The V end lost 5 bases, the J end lost 1 base, and 12 bases lay between the germline ends. The CDR3 totals 13 residues. Alongside a J-beta primer mix, a sample-barcoded 5' primer served in a second PCR lasting about 7 to 12 cycles. Each CDR3 protein is one row after TCRdb ran MiXCR on the 5' RACE reads. The sample consists of approximately 490,000 distinct CDR3 sequences, 24% of them appearing once. Collection of ten milliliters of peripheral blood was performed for each donor. Another study also made use of these data, one on T cells of mothers and their children. From that paper: Researchers put all of the extracted RNA into cDNA synthesis, using approximately 1.5 ug per 15 ul.

The rearrangement uses TRBV20-1 and TRBJ2-7; D remains unclear. The sample was blood. The clonotype originates from a boy younger than 18 in good health. The CDR3 loop reads CSAPRRQSYEQYF. The CDR3 DNA reads as TGCAGTGCTCCGAGGCGGCAATCCTACGAGCAGTACTTC.